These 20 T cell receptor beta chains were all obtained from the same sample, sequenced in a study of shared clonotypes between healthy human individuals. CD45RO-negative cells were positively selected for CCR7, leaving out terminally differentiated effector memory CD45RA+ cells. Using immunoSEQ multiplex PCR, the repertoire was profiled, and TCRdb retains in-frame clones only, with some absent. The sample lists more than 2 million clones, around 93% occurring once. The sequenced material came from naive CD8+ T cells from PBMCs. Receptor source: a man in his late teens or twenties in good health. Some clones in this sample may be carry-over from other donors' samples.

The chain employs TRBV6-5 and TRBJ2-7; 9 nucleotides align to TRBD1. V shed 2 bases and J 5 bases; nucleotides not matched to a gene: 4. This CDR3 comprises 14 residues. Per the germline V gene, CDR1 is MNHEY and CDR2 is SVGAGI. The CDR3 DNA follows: TGTGCCAGCAGTTACGGGACAGGGTTCGACGAGCAGTACTTC. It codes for CASSYGTGFDEQYF.

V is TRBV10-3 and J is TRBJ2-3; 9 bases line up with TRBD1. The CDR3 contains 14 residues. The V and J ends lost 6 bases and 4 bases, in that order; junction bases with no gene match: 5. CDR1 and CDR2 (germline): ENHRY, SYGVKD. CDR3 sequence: CAIRSGTGSDTQYF. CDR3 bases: TGTGCCATCAGATCCGGGACAGGGTCAGATACGCAGTATTTT.

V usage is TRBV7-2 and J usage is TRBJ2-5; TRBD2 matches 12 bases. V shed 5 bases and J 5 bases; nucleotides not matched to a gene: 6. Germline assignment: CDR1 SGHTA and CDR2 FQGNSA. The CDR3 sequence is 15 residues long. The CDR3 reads CASSPGLAGRETQYF. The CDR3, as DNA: TGTGCCAGCAGCCCGGGACTAGCGGGTAGGGAGACCCAGTACTTC.

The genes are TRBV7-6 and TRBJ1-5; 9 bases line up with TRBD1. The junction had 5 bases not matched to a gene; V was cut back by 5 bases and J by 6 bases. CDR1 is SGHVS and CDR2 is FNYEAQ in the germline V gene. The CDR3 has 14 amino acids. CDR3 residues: CASSPGQGVQPQHF. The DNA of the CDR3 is TGTGCCAGCAGCCCGGGACAGGGCGTTCAGCCCCAGCATTTT.

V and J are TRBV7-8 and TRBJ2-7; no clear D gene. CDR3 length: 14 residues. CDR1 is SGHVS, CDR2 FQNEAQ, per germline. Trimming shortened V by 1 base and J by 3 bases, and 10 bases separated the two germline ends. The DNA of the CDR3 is TGTGCCAGCAGCTTAGGGGCCGGTTACTACGAGCAGTACTTC. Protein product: CASSLGAGYYEQYF.

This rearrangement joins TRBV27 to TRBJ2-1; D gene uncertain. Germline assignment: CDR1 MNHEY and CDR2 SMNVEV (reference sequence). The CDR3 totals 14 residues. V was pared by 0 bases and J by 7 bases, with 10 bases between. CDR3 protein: CASSLSSDWNEQFF. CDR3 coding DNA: TGTGCCAGCAGTTTATCCTCCGACTGGAATGAGCAGTTCTTC.

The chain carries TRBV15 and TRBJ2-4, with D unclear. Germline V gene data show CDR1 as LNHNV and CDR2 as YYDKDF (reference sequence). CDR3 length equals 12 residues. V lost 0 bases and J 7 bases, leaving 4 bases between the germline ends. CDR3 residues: CATSRDGNIQYF. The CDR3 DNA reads TGTGCCACCAGCAGAGATGGTAACATTCAGTACTTC.

The CDR3, as DNA: TGTGCCAGCAGTCCTTTGGCGGGGGGGGCCAAAAACATTCAGTACTTC. Amino acids: CASSPLAGGAKNIQYF. V is TRBV28 and J is TRBJ2-4; 9 bases line up with TRBD2. The CDR3 sequence is 16 residues long. Germline V gives CDR1 MDHEN, CDR2 SYDVKM. The J segment lost 1 base and the V segment lost 5 bases, leaving 6 bases of the junction unmatched.

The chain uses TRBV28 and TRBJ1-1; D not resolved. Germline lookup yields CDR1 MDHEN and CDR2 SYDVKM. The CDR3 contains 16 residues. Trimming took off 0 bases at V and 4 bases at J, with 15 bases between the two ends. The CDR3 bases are TGTGCCAGCAGTTTATGGAAAAGGGTAGTTCGCACTGAAGCTTTCTTT. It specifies CASSLWKRVVRTEAFF.

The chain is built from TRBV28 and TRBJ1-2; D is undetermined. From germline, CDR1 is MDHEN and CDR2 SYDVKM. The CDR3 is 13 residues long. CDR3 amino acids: CATCPPEGRGYTF. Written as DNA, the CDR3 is TGTGCTACCTGCCCTCCAGAGGGTCGGGGCTACACCTTC.

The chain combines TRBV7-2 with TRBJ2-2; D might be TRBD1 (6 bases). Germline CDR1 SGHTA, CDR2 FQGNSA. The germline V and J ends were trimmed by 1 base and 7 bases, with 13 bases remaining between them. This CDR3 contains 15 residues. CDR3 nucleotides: TGTGCCAGCAGCTTAGGGCAGGGGAGTATCGGGGAGCTGTTTTTT. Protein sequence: CASSLGQGSIGELFF.

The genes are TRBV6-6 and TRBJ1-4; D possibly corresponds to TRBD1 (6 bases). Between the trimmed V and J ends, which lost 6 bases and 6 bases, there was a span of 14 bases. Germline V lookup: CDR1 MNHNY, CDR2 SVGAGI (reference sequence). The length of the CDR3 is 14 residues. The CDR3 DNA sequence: TGTGCCAGCAGACAACAGGGCTGGGATGAAAAACTGTTTTTT. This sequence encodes CASRQQGWDEKLFF.

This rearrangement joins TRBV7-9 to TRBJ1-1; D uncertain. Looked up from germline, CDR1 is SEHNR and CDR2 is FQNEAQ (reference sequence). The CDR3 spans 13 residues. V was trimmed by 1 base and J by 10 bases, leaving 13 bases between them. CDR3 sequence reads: CASSLVGDPGAFF. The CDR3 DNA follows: TGTGCCAGCAGCTTAGTAGGTGATCCCGGAGCTTTCTTT.

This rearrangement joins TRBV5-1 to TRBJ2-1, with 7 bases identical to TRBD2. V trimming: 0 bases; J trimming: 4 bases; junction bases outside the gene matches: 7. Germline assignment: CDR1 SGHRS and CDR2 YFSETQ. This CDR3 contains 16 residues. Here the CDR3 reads CASSLGRERGYNEQFF. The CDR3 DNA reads TGCGCCAGCAGCTTGGGGCGCGAGCGGGGATACAATGAGCAGTTCTTC.

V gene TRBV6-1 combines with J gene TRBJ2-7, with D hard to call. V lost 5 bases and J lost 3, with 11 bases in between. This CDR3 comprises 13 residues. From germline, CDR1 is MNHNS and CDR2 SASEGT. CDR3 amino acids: CASSPKQGYEQYF. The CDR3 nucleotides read TGTGCCAGCAGTCCAAAACAAGGCTACGAGCAGTACTTC.

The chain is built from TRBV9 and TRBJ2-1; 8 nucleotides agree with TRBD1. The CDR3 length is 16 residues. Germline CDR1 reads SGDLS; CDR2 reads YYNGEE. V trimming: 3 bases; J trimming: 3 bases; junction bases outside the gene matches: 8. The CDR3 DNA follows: TGTGCCAGCAGCGGTCGACAGGGGCCAAACTACAATGAGCAGTTCTTC. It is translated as CASSGRQGPNYNEQFF. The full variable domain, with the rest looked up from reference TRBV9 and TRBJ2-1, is DSGVTQTPKHLITATGQRVTLRCSPRSGDLSVYWYQQSLDQGLQFLIQYYNGEERAKGNILERFSAQQFPDLHSELNLSSLELGDSALYFCASSGRQGPNYNEQFFGPGTRLTVL.

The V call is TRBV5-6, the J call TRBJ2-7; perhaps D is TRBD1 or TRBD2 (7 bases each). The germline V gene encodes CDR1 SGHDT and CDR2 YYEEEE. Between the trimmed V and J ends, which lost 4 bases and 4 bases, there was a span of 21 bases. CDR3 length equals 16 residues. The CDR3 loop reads CASSQPPGGGWYEQYF. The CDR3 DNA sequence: TGTGCCAGCAGCCAACCCCCAGGGGGGGGTTGGTACGAGCAGTACTTC.

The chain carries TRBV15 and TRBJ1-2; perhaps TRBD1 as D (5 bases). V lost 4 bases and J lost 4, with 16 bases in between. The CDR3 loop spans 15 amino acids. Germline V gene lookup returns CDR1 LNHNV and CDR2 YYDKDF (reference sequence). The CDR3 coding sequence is TGTGCCACCAGCAATCAGGGACGGCCAATCTATGGCTACACCTTC. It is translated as CATSNQGRPIYGYTF.

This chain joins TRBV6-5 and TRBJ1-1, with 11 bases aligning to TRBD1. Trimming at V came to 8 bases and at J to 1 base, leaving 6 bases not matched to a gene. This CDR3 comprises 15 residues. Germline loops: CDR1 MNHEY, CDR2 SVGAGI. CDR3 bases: TGTGCCAGCCGGGACAGGGGGTACCAGAACACTGAAGCTTTCTTT. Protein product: CASRDRGYQNTEAFF.

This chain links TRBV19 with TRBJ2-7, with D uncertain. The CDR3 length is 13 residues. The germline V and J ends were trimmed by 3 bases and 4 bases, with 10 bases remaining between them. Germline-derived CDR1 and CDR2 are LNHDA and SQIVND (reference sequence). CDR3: CASSITTRYEQYF. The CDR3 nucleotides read TGTGCCAGTAGTATTACGACCCGATACGAGCAGTACTTC.